This T cell receptor (beta chain) was found in a study of cytomegalovirus exposure and HLA in healthy donors. Study summary: Around 200 million T cells yielded around 100 million unique TCR beta sequences, as an earlier analysis found.

This clone was counted a single time. The antigen remains undetermined. There are 16 residues in the CDR3. V lost 4 bases and J lost 10; bases outside the gene matches: 12. The germline gives CDR1 SNHLY, CDR2 FYNNEI. In the PCR, 60 Vbeta and 13 Jbeta primers were used. Source study methods: The authors later counted roughly 77 million unique TCR beta chains, approximately 12 million of them shared. Measured with immunoSEQ multiplex PCR; TCRdb has only the in-frame clones, and not every one. V, J and clone size were drawn from that table, and D and trimming were deduced from the DNA. The profile covers nearly 200,000 clones, with approximately 85% appearing a single time and 5.5% to 7.5% taken by the ten largest. General observations from the study: It was reported that TCR beta sequences correctly inferred the HLA-A and HLA-B alleles for most subjects.

This sequence originates from a woman aged 45 to 65 in good health and CMV-seropositive. The chain joins TRBV2 to TRBJ1-6, with TRBD1 identical over 8 bases. Sequencing was done on a sample of PBMCs. This CDR3 reads CASSGRTGPTGSPLHF. As DNA, the CDR3 is TGTGCCAGCAGTGGTAGGACAGGGCCCACGGGGTCACCCCTCCACTTT.